These 15 T cell receptor beta chains were all obtained from the same sample, sequenced in a study of cytomegalovirus exposure and HLA in healthy donors. The repertoire was sequenced with immunoSEQ multiplex PCR; TCRdb's copy has only in-frame clones and lacks some. The repertoire consists of around 60,000 clones, with roughly 94% occurring once and the leading ten covering 4% to 5.5%. Source material: PBMCs. The source is a man between 18 and 29 years old in good health and CMV-seropositive.

The V and J genes are TRBV7-2 and TRBJ2-7; the match to TRBD2 covers 12 bases. The CDR3 length is 14 residues. V was pared by 3 bases and J by 9 bases, with 6 bases of the junction left unmatched. Per the germline V gene, CDR1 is SGHTA and CDR2 is FQGNSA. CDR3 in amino acids: CASSFSPTSGGQYF. The CDR3 DNA reads TGTGCCAGCAGCTTTTCGCCGACTAGCGGGGGGCAGTACTTC.

V and J are TRBV27 and TRBJ2-7; D is possibly TRBD2 (5 bases). Per the germline V gene, CDR1 is MNHEY and CDR2 is SMNVEV (reference sequence). Trimming pared 4 bases from V and 3 bases from J, leaving 10 bases between. The CDR3 is 13 amino acids. In DNA form, the CDR3 reads TGTGCCAGCAGTTACGACTATAACTACGAGCAGTACTTC. Translating it yields CASSYDYNYEQYF.

The CDR3 DNA reads TGTGCCAGCAGCGTAGATCGAGCGGGATTCACCGGGGAGCTGTTTTTT. Translation gives CASSVDRAGFTGELFF. V usage is TRBV9 and J usage is TRBJ2-2; 7 bases are shared with TRBD2. The CDR3 covers 16 residues. The ends lost 0 bases at V and 4 bases at J; junction bases unmatched: 6. Germline assignment: CDR1 SGDLS and CDR2 YYNGEE.

The CDR3 region has the DNA TGTGCCAGCAGTTCCCAGGGTTTGTCCTACAATGAGCAGTTCTTC. Protein: CASSSQGLSYNEQFF. V is TRBV7-2 and J is TRBJ2-1, with D perhaps TRBD1 (5 bases). This CDR3 comprises 15 residues. Germline V gene lookup returns CDR1 SGHTA and CDR2 FQGNSA. V lost 6 bases and J 1 base, leaving 13 bases between the germline ends.

The chain uses TRBV4-2 and TRBJ2-7; 9 bases fit TRBD1. Per the germline V gene, CDR1 is LGHNA and CDR2 is YNFKEQ. The V gene end was trimmed by 4 bases and the J gene end by 3 bases; junction bases not matched to a gene: 1. This CDR3 has 13 amino acids. DNA of the CDR3: TGTGCCAGCAGCCTGGGACAGGGCTACGAGCAGTACTTC. Its translation is CASSLGQGYEQYF.

This chain links TRBV11-1 with TRBJ1-1; a possible D gene is TRBD1 (6 bases). Trimming removed 1 base from V and 7 bases from J, with 25 bases in between. Looked up from germline, CDR1 is SGHAT and CDR2 is FQDESV (reference sequence). The CDR3 loop spans 18 amino acids. CDR3 bases: TGTGCCAGCAGCTTAGTCTCCCTGACGGCAGGGGTATATGGTGAAGCTTTCTTT. Translation: CASSLVSLTAGVYGEAFF. The variable domain in full, completed from reference TRBV11-1 and TRBJ1-1, reads EAEVAQSPRYKITEKSQAVAFWCDPISGHATLYWYRQILGQGPELLVQFQDESVVDDSQLPKDRFSAERLKGVDSTLKIQPAELGDSAMYLCASSLVSLTAGVYGEAFFGQGTRLTVV.

This rearrangement joins TRBV27 to TRBJ2-1; D may be TRBD1 (5 bases). V shed 7 bases and J shed 4 bases, with 20 bases lying between them. CDR3 size: 16 residues. Germline CDR1 MNHEY, CDR2 SMNVEV (reference sequence). CDR3 bases: TGTGCCAGCACCCCCCAAGGGGCAGCACTTTACAATGAGCAGTTCTTC. Its translation: CASTPQGAALYNEQFF.

The V call is TRBV5-1, the J call TRBJ2-1; D is ambiguous. V lost 5 bases to trimming and J lost 7 bases, with 7 bases between them. Germline loops: CDR1 SGHRS, CDR2 YFSETQ. The CDR3 has 11 amino acids. This CDR3 reads CASSLTNEQFF. CDR3 sequence (DNA): TGCGCCAGCAGTCTTACTAATGAGCAGTTCTTC.

V is TRBV2 and J is TRBJ1-5, with 8 bases aligning to TRBD1. CDR3 length: 17 residues. Germline V gene data show CDR1 as SNHLY and CDR2 as FYNNEI. Unmatched junction bases numbered 5, after V lost 1 base and J lost 0 bases. The CDR3 DNA is TGTGCCAGCAGTGAAGGGACAGGGATGAGTAGCAATCAGCCCCAGCATTTT. Protein: CASSEGTGMSSNQPQHF.

The rearrangement links TRBV6-1 to TRBJ2-7; D may be TRBD1 (6 bases). Germline loops: CDR1 MNHNS, CDR2 SASEGT. V shed 6 bases and J shed 3 bases, with 12 bases lying between them. The CDR3 runs 13 residues. The CDR3 is CASSYDRIYEQYF. CDR3 bases: TGTGCCAGCAGCTACGACAGGATCTACGAGCAGTACTTC.

This chain joins TRBV2 and TRBJ1-5, with a tentative D call TRBD1 (6 bases). The CDR3 runs to 13 residues. CDR1 and CDR2 from the germline V gene are SNHLY and FYNNEI. Trimming took 6 bases from V and 10 from J, leaving 16 bases between them. CDR3 amino acids: CASRNREYNPQHF. The CDR3 DNA reads TGTGCCAGCAGGAACAGGGAGTACAACCCCCAGCATTTT.

This rearrangement joins TRBV9 to TRBJ2-5; D is perhaps TRBD1 (5 bases). The CDR3 is 15 residues long. Germline values: CDR1 SGDLS, CDR2 YYNGEE. Trimming shortened V by 0 bases and J by 2 bases, and 11 bases separated the two germline ends. In nucleotides, the CDR3 is TGTGCCAGCAGCGTAGACGGCAGGGAACAAGAGACCCAGTACTTC. Translated, it gives CASSVDGREQETQYF. The full variable domain, in which reference TRBV9 and TRBJ2-5 provide the parts outside the CDR3, is DSGVTQTPKHLITATGQRVTLRCSPRSGDLSVYWYQQSLDQGLQFLIQYYNGEERAKGNILERFSAQQFPDLHSELNLSSLELGDSALYFCASSVDGREQETQYFGPGTRLLVL.

The CDR3 reads CASSASTRYNGYTF. CDR3 DNA: TGTGCCAGCAGTGCGTCTACGAGGTATAATGGCTACACCTTC. This chain connects TRBV27 to TRBJ1-2; D not resolved. The V gene lost 5 bases and the J gene lost 6 bases, with 16 bases spanning the gap. The CDR3 extends over 14 amino acids. Germline V gene sequence: CDR1 MNHEY, CDR2 SMNVEV (reference sequence).

This chain connects TRBV7-8 to TRBJ1-1; D is possibly TRBD1 (5 bases). The ends were cut back, 4 bases at V and 4 bases at J, with 7 bases in the middle. This CDR3 region has 12 residues. The germline gives CDR1 SGHVS, CDR2 FQNEAQ. As DNA, the CDR3 is TGTGCCAGCAGCTCCAGGGTCACTGAAGCTTTCTTT. Translated: CASSSRVTEAFF.

The V gene is TRBV9, the J gene TRBJ1-1; D perhaps matches TRBD1 (5 bases). CDR1 and CDR2 (germline): SGDLS, YYNGEE. With 4 bases removed from V and 4 bases from J, the gap between germline ends came to 11 bases. This CDR3 has 13 amino acids. The CDR3 nucleotides are TGTGCCAGCAGCACCGCAGGGCGCACTGAAGCTTTCTTT. Amino acids: CASSTAGRTEAFF. Complete variable domain (other parts from reference TRBV9 and TRBJ1-1): DSGVTQTPKHLITATGQRVTLRCSPRSGDLSVYWYQQSLDQGLQFLIQYYNGEERAKGNILERFSAQQFPDLHSELNLSSLELGDSALYFCASSTAGRTEAFFGQGTRLTVV.